Following are 25 T cell receptor beta chains from one sample sequenced in a study of brain T cells in children with intractable seizures. Using immunoSEQ multiplex PCR, the repertoire was profiled, and TCRdb retains in-frame clones only, with some absent. The repertoire holds approximately 77,000 clones, with roughly 91% as singletons. The source material was peripheral blood, sampled at surgery. Receptors originate from a boy in the first two years of life with tuberous sclerosis and intractable seizures.

The chain has TRBV10-3 and TRBJ2-1; TRBD2 might be the D (7 bases). CDR3 length: 14 amino acids. From germline, CDR1 is ENHRY and CDR2 SYGVKD. Deletions cut 10 bases from V and 6 bases from J, with 19 bases between. The CDR3 sequence: CATRLAGARNEQFF. The CDR3 DNA reads TGTGCCACTCGACTGGCGGGGGCCCGCAATGAGCAGTTCTTC.

The CDR3 region is CASSDRDSTTPTGANVLTF. The CDR3 DNA reads as TGTGCCAGCAGTGACAGGGACAGCACTACTCCCACTGGGGCCAACGTCCTGACTTTC. V and J are TRBV6-1 and TRBJ2-6; 7 bases are shared with TRBD1. Germline V gene data show CDR1 as MNHNS and CDR2 as SASEGT. The CDR3 covers 19 residues. J gave up 2 bases and V 3 bases, and 13 bases lay outside the gene matches.

V usage is TRBV18 and J usage is TRBJ1-1; perhaps TRBD1 as D (5 bases). The CDR3 extends over 13 amino acids. The germline gives CDR1 KGHSH, CDR2 LQKENI. Between the trimmed V and J ends, which lost 4 bases and 5 bases, there was a span of 11 bases. The CDR3 nucleotides read TGTGCCAGCTCACTGGGGGAGGGAACTGAAGCTTTCTTT. This translates into CASSLGEGTEAFF.

The CDR3 loop is CSVELIQGVTDTQYF. The CDR3 DNA sequence: TGCAGCGTTGAGCTCATACAGGGGGTTACAGATACGCAGTATTTT. The chain uses TRBV29-1 and TRBJ2-3; 8 bases align to TRBD1. The ends lost 3 bases at V and 3 bases at J; junction bases unmatched: 8. The CDR3 extends over 15 amino acids. Germline V gene sequence: CDR1 SQVTM, CDR2 ANQGSEA.

This rearrangement joins TRBV7-9 to TRBJ2-5; either TRBD1 or TRBD2 may supply D (5 bases each). V was clipped by 5 bases and J by 0 bases, with 19 bases between them. Germline V CDR1 and CDR2: SEHNR, FQNEAQ (reference sequence). The CDR3 sequence is 17 residues long. The CDR3 loop reads CASSPRGTDWYQETQYF. In nucleotides, the CDR3 is TGTGCCAGCAGCCCCCGGGGCACGGACTGGTACCAAGAGACCCAGTACTTC. The full variable domain, its missing parts supplied by reference TRBV7-9 and TRBJ2-5, is DTGVSQNPRHKITKRGQNVTFRCDPISEHNRLYWYRQTLGQGPEFLTYFQNEAQLEKSRLLSDRFSAERPKGSFSTLEIQRTEQGDSAMYLCASSPRGTDWYQETQYFGPGTRLLVL.

This clone was found once. The V gene is TRBV6-1, the J gene TRBJ2-5; 8 bases fit TRBD1. Germline CDR1 and CDR2: MNHNS and SASEGT. Trimming removed 0 bases from V and 5 bases from J; junction bases left unmatched: 8. The CDR3 contains 16 residues. The CDR3 reads CASSEARGDRSETQYF. In nucleotides, the CDR3 is TGTGCCAGCAGTGAAGCTAGAGGGGACAGGTCTGAGACCCAGTACTTC.

J is TRBJ2-5 and V is TRBV2; 11 bases map to TRBD2. This CDR3 is built from 14 residues. CDR1 and CDR2 from the germline V gene are SNHLY and FYNNEI. V dropped 5 bases and J dropped 4; count of bases not matched to a gene: 3. The CDR3 loop reads CASSPSGRRETQYF. The CDR3 DNA is TGTGCCAGCAGTCCTAGCGGGAGGAGAGAGACCCAGTACTTC.

V is TRBV3-1 (or the pseudogene TRBV3-2) and J is TRBJ2-1; 11 bases align to TRBD2. V lost 2 bases and J lost 5; bases outside the gene matches: 17. The length of the CDR3 is 20 residues. Looked up from germline, CDR1 is LGHDT and CDR2 is YNNKEL (reference sequence). CDR3 sequence (DNA): TGTGCCAGCAGCCAAATCCCTCTTGTAGCGGGAGGGCCTGAGAACAATGAGCAGTTCTTC. This translates into CASSQIPLVAGGPENNEQFF.

This clone was seen a single time. The rearrangement uses TRBV2 and TRBJ2-1; no clear D gene. The germline V gene has CDR1 SNHLY and CDR2 FYNNEI. The length of the CDR3 is 12 residues. The V end lost 0 bases, the J end lost 7 bases, and 4 bases lay between the germline ends. This CDR3 reads CASSEAGNEQFF. The DNA for the CDR3 is TGTGCCAGCAGTGAAGCTGGGAATGAGCAGTTCTTC. Based on the CDR3 plus reference TRBV2 and TRBJ2-1, the full variable domain is EPEVTQTPSHQVTQMGQEVILRCVPISNHLYFYWYRQILGQKVEFLVSFYNNEISEKSEIFDDQFSVERPDGSNFTLKIRSTKLEDSAMYFCASSEAGNEQFFGPGTRLTVL.

CDR3 sequence (DNA): TGTGCCTGGACGAGCGAATTAGCGGTCCAAGAGACCCAGTACTTC. This encodes CAWTSELAVQETQYF. The chain links TRBV30 to TRBJ2-5, with a weak D call TRBD2 (6 bases). V lost 4 bases, J lost 1 base, and 16 bases lay in between. Looked up from germline, CDR1 is GTSNPN and CDR2 is SVGIG (reference sequence). This CDR3 contains 15 residues.

V is TRBV19 and J is TRBJ1-2, with D possibly matching TRBD1 (5 bases). The V gene's germline CDR1 is LNHDA and CDR2 SQIVND (reference sequence). CDR3 length equals 15 residues. The V gene lost 5 bases and the J gene lost 9 bases, with 22 bases spanning the gap. The CDR3 DNA follows: TGTGCCAGTAGTTGGGACGCAGGAAGTATTATGAGCTACACCTTC. This codes for CASSWDAGSIMSYTF.

V gene TRBV10-3 combines with J gene TRBJ1-2; D is possibly TRBD1 (6 bases). Looked up from germline, CDR1 is ENHRY and CDR2 is SYGVKD. Between the trimmed V and J ends, which lost 0 bases and 7 bases, there was a span of 21 bases. The CDR3 extends over 17 amino acids. This chain's CDR3 is CAISESTYREPPLGYTF. CDR3 nucleotides: TGTGCCATCAGTGAGTCGACTTACAGGGAACCCCCCCTTGGCTACACCTTC.

The J gene is TRBJ1-6, the V gene TRBV11-3; D remains unclear. In germline, CDR1 is SGHNT, CDR2 YENEEA. The V and J ends lost 5 bases and 9 bases respectively, with 11 bases between them. CDR3 size: 13 residues. The CDR3 nucleotides are TGTGCCAGCAGCCCAGAGACCTCTTCACCCCTCCACTTT. Amino acids: CASSPETSSPLHF.

J is TRBJ2-3 and V is TRBV18, with 12 positions matching TRBD2. The J segment lost 6 bases and the V segment lost 5 bases, leaving 9 bases of the junction unmatched. Germline V gene data show CDR1 as KGHSH and CDR2 as LQKENI. The CDR3 has 16 residues. In nucleotides, the CDR3 is TGTGCCAGCTCAAGAACTAGCGGGGGGATGGCGGATACGCAGTATTTT. It is translated as CASSRTSGGMADTQYF.

This rearrangement joins TRBV3-1 (or the pseudogene TRBV3-2) to TRBJ2-6; D possibly matches TRBD1 or TRBD2 (5 bases each). The CDR3 has 18 residues. With 0 bases removed from V and 0 bases from J, the gap between germline ends came to 12 bases. Looked up from germline, CDR1 is LGHDT and CDR2 is YNNKEL (reference sequence). In nucleotides, the CDR3 is TGTGCCAGCAGCCAAGATTTGGGGGAATACTCTGGGGCCAACGTCCTGACTTTC. It specifies CASSQDLGEYSGANVLTF.

The chain combines TRBV5-1 with TRBJ1-1; no clear D. CDR3 size: 13 residues. In germline, CDR1 is SGHRS, CDR2 YFSETQ. Trimming pared 4 bases from V and 3 bases from J, leaving 10 bases between. The CDR3 spells CASSPLSDTEAFF. The CDR3 DNA reads as TGCGCCAGCAGCCCCTTATCGGACACTGAAGCTTTCTTT.

The chain has TRBV20-1 and TRBJ1-5; D remains ambiguous. Germline lookup yields CDR1 DFQATT and CDR2 SNEGSKA (reference sequence). Deletions cut 7 bases from V and 5 bases from J, with 15 bases between. This CDR3 region has 13 residues. CDR3 coding DNA: TGCAGTGTTAGTCCCTACGAAGATCAGCCCCAGCATTTT. This gives the protein CSVSPYEDQPQHF.

The chain couples TRBV27 to TRBJ2-7; TRBD2 matches 7 bases. J lost 2 bases, V lost 2 bases, and 3 bases had no gene match. The germline CDR1 and CDR2 sequences are MNHEY and SMNVEV (reference sequence). This CDR3 has 14 amino acids. CDR3 region: CASSLGGRAYEQYF. CDR3 nucleotides: TGTGCCAGCAGTTTAGGCGGGAGAGCCTACGAGCAGTACTTC.

The rearrangement uses TRBV6-5 and TRBJ1-5; 7 bases line up with TRBD1. V lost 0 bases, J lost 6 bases, and 2 bases stayed unmatched. This CDR3 spans 14 amino acids. The germline CDR1 and CDR2 sequences are MNHEY and SVGAGI. In nucleotides, the CDR3 is TGTGCCAGCAGTTACTCGAGGGGGCGTCAGCCCCAGCATTTT. Protein product: CASSYSRGRQPQHF.

J is TRBJ2-3 and V is TRBV7-8; D may be TRBD2 (5 bases). The V gene's germline CDR1 is SGHVS and CDR2 FQNEAQ. V lost 2 bases, J lost 4 bases, and 13 bases lay in between. The CDR3 is 15 amino acids. The DNA of the CDR3 is TGTGCCAGCAGCTTAATGTCGGGGTTTGCAGATACGCAGTATTTT. Amino acid sequence: CASSLMSGFADTQYF.

The CDR3, as DNA: TGTGCCAGCAGCCAAAGCGGGGATCCCTACGAGCAGTACTTC. The encoded protein is CASSQSGDPYEQYF. The chain recombines TRBV11-3 with TRBJ2-7; TRBD2 aligns across 7 bases. V lost 5 bases and J lost 2; bases outside the gene matches: 6. Germline V lookup: CDR1 SGHNT, CDR2 YENEEA. The CDR3 extends over 14 amino acids.

The chain uses TRBV2 and TRBJ1-1, with no clear D. The V gene lost 1 base and the J gene lost 1 base, with 4 bases spanning the gap. The CDR3 is 13 amino acids. From germline, CDR1 is SNHLY and CDR2 FYNNEI. The CDR3 DNA follows: TGTGCCAGCAGTGAAGAGGGGAACACTGAAGCTTTCTTT. It specifies CASSEEGNTEAFF.

This sequence joins TRBV6-6 and TRBJ1-5; 7 nucleotides match TRBD1. The CDR3 is 12 residues long. The V and J ends lost 5 bases and 6 bases, in that order; junction bases with no gene match: 1. Germline V gene lookup returns CDR1 MNHNY and CDR2 SVGAGI (reference sequence). This chain's CDR3 is CASSGDSQPQHF. In DNA, the CDR3 is TGTGCCAGCAGTGGGGACAGTCAGCCCCAGCATTTT.

The CDR3 is CASSLGGSLAKNIQYF. The CDR3 DNA reads TGTGCCAGCAGCTTAGGTGGTAGCCTAGCCAAAAACATTCAGTACTTC. The V call is TRBV11-2, the J call TRBJ2-4; D unresolved. The CDR3 loop spans 16 amino acids. V lost 1 base and J lost 0, with 10 bases in between. CDR1 is SGHAT and CDR2 is FQNNGV in the germline V gene. Variable domain in full (rest from reference TRBV11-2 and TRBJ2-4): EAGVAQSPRYKIIEKRQSVAFWCNPISGHATLYWYQQILGQGPKLLIQFQNNGVVDDSQLPKDRFSAERLKGVDSTLKIQPAKLEDSAVYLCASSLGGSLAKNIQYFGAGTRLSVL.

CDR3 loop: CASSWGFSYEQYF. The CDR3 nucleotides are TGTGCCAGCAGCTGGGGCTTTTCCTACGAGCAGTACTTC. The chain joins TRBV7-8 to TRBJ2-7; perhaps TRBD1 as D (5 bases). The CDR3 spans 13 residues. CDR1 and CDR2 from the germline V gene are SGHVS and FQNEAQ. Trimming left V 4 bases short and J 1 base short, with 8 bases between.